This T cell receptor beta chain originates from a study of blood T cell repertoires in COVID-19. Data came from immunoSEQ multiplex PCR; TCRdb stores just in-frame clones and leaves some out. Among 100,000 to 150,000 clones listed, around nine tenths were seen once. Germline trimming cut 1 base from V and 6 bases from J; bases unmatched to any gene: 7. Germline CDR1 and CDR2: LGHNA and YSLEER. The CDR3 has 16 residues. The chain recombines TRBV4-3 with TRBJ2-4; TRBD2 aligns across 9 bases. The TCR was taken from a man aged 45-60 years with acute or convalescent COVID-19. The sample consisted of peripheral blood. The CDR3 loop reads CASSQVSAGGGNIQYF. CDR3 nucleotides: TGCGCCAGCAGCCAAGTTTCGGCGGGAGGGGGAAACATTCAGTACTTC.